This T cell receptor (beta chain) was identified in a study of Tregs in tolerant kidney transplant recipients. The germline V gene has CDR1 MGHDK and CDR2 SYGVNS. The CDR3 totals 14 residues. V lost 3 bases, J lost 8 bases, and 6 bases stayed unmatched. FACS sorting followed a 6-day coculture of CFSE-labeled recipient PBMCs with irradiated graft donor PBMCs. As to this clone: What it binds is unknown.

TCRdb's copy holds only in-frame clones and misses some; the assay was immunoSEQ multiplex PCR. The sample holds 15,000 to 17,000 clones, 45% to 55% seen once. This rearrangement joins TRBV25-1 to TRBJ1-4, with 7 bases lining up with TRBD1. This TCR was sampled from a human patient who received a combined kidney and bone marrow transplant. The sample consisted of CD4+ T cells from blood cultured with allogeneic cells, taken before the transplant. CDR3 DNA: TGTGCCAGCAGTGAGGCCCAGGGGGGAGAAAAACTGTTTTTT. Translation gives CASSEAQGGEKLFF. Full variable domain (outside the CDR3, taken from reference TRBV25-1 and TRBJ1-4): EADIYQTPRYLVIGTGKKITLECSQTMGHDKMYWYQQDPGMELHLIHYSYGVNSTEKGDLSSESTVSRIRTEHFPLTLESARPSHTSQYLCASSEAQGGEKLFFGSGTQLSVL.